Listed below are T cell receptor beta chains from one sample, sequenced in a study of post-analysis software for immune sequencing data. TCRdb reprocessed the PCR reads with MiXCR, giving one entry per CDR3 protein. The sample shows about 460,000 distinct CDR3 sequences, under 55% of them seen only once. The material sequenced was blood. The receptor source for this set is a girl aged 5 to 17 with multiple sclerosis. Both conserved end residues are part of each CDR3. Fields, in order: D gene, clone size, V gene, J gene, CDR3 DNA, CDR3 protein. A D gene is named only where the DNA matches it firmly. Only part of the rows carry a size: once, few, many, or a class if the clone is expanded.

D: TRBD2
size: NA
V: TRBV7-9
J: TRBJ2-2
DNA: TGTGCCGGAAGATATATTAGCGGGAGGGCCGTCGGGGAGCTGTTTTTT
CDR3: CAGRYISGRAVGELFF

D: NA
size: NA
V: TRBV3-1
J: TRBJ1-5
DNA: TGTGCCAGCAGCCAAATCGGGGGGCCCCAGCATTTT
CDR3: CASSQIGGPQHF

D: NA
size: NA
V: TRBV5-1
J: TRBJ2-1
DNA: TGCGCCGGCAGCTTGGGGGTATCCTCCTACAATGAGCAGTTCTTC
CDR3: CAGSLGVSSYNEQFF

D: NA
size: NA
V: TRBV12-3/TRBV12-4
J: TRBJ2-1
DNA: TGTGCCAGCAGCCCGGGGGATCTATACTACAATGAGCAGTTCTTC
CDR3: CASSPGDLYYNEQFF

D: NA
size: NA
V: TRBV29-1
J: TRBJ2-5
DNA: TGCAGCGTTGATTTTTCGGGGGAGACCCAGTACTTC
CDR3: CSVDFSGETQYF

D: NA
size: many
V: TRBV7-9
J: TRBJ2-1
DNA: TGTGCCAGCAGCTTAAGTTGGGGGGAGCAGTTCTTC
CDR3: CASSLSWGEQFF

D: NA
size: NA
V: TRBV6-5
J: TRBJ2-1
DNA: TGTGCCAGCAGTAAACAGGACGGTGAGCAGTTCTTC
CDR3: CASSKQDGEQFF

D: NA
size: NA
V: TRBV5-1
J: TRBJ2-7
DNA: TGCGCCAGCAGCTTCCAGGACACGGAATACGAGCAGTACTTC
CDR3: CASSFQDTEYEQYF

D: NA
size: few
V: TRBV7-2
J: TRBJ1-1
DNA: TGTGCCAGCAGCTTGAACGGGGGCAGGAGCACTGAAGCTTTCTTT
CDR3: CASSLNGGRSTEAFF

D: TRBD2
size: NA
V: TRBV29-1
J: TRBJ2-3
DNA: TGCAGCGTTGAGTTAGCGGGAAGCACAGATACGCAGTATTTT
CDR3: CSVELAGSTDTQYF

D: NA
size: few
V: TRBV15
J: TRBJ2-5
DNA: TGTGCCACCAGCGGGCAAGAGGAGGAGGTAAAGACCCAGTACTTC
CDR3: CATSGQEEEVKTQYF

D: TRBD1
size: NA
V: TRBV28
J: TRBJ2-7
DNA: TGTGCCAGCAGTCTCGCAGGGACAGGGAAATTGGACGAGCAGTACTTC
CDR3: CASSLAGTGKLDEQYF

D: NA
size: NA
V: TRBV29-1
J: TRBJ2-1
DNA: TGCAGCGTTGGGTGGGGGCTTTTAGATGAGCAGTTCTTC
CDR3: CSVGWGLLDEQFF

D: NA
size: NA
V: TRBV11-2
J: TRBJ2-7
DNA: TGTGCCAGCAGCTTCGCTTACTCCTACGAGCAGTACTTC
CDR3: CASSFAYSYEQYF

D: NA
size: NA
V: TRBV15
J: TRBJ2-1
DNA: TGTGCCACCAGCAGAGATTCCGTGGAAAGCTCCTACAATGAGCAGTTCTTC
CDR3: CATSRDSVESSYNEQFF

D: NA
size: NA
V: TRBV20-1
J: TRBJ2-1
DNA: TGTAGTGCTCCCCTAGGTACCCATAACAATGAGCAGTTCTTC
CDR3: CSAPLGTHNNEQFF

D: TRBD2
size: few
V: TRBV28
J: TRBJ2-1
DNA: TGTGCCAGCAGTCCAAACTACTCAGAGCTGGGAGGGACCTACAATGAGCAGTTCTTC
CDR3: CASSPNYSELGGTYNEQFF

D: NA
size: NA
V: TRBV24-1
J: TRBJ2-3
DNA: TGTGCCACCAGTGGCCCGACGACACATACTGTGGGAGATACGCAGTATTTT
CDR3: CATSGPTTHTVGDTQYF

D: TRBD1
size: once
V: TRBV2
J: TRBJ2-1
DNA: TGTGCCAGCAGGACCCGGGACAGGGGCTCCTACAATGAGCAGTTCTTC
CDR3: CASRTRDRGSYNEQFF

D: NA
size: NA
V: TRBV7-2
J: TRBJ2-2
DNA: TGTGCCAGCACCTGGACAGCGAACACCGGGGAGCTGTTTTTT
CDR3: CASTWTANTGELFF

D: NA
size: NA
V: TRBV3-1
J: TRBJ1-1
DNA: TGTGCCAGCAGCCAGTCTGCCCTGAACACTGAAGCTTTCTTT
CDR3: CASSQSALNTEAFF

D: NA
size: many
V: TRBV12-3/TRBV12-4
J: TRBJ2-5
DNA: TGTGCCAGCAGCTTAGGCACAGAGACCCAGTACTTC
CDR3: CASSLGTETQYF

D: NA
size: NA
V: TRBV7-3
J: TRBJ2-1
DNA: TGTGCCAGCAGGCCTCCACTGGGGGAGCAGTTCTTC
CDR3: CASRPPLGEQFF

D: NA
size: NA
V: TRBV28
J: TRBJ2-3
DNA: TGTGCCGGCAGTGGATGGGACCGACTCACAGATACGCAGTATTTT
CDR3: CAGSGWDRLTDTQYF

D: NA
size: NA
V: TRBV28
J: TRBJ2-7
DNA: TGTGCCAGCAGTTTTACGGCGGGGACTGACGAGCAGTACTTC
CDR3: CASSFTAGTDEQYF

D: NA
size: few
V: TRBV28
J: TRBJ2-7
DNA: TGTGCCAGCAGTGGAACACAGGACTACGAGCAGTACTTC
CDR3: CASSGTQDYEQYF

D: NA
size: NA
V: TRBV5-1
J: TRBJ2-5
DNA: TGCGCCAGCACCATAAGGACGGATACTCAAGAGACCCAGTACTTC
CDR3: CASTIRTDTQETQYF

D: TRBD2
size: NA
V: TRBV25-1
J: TRBJ2-3
DNA: TGTGCCAGCAGTGAATCTCTTGCAGACGGCGGGGGTTATACGCAGTATTTT
CDR3: CASSESLADGGGYTQYF

D: NA
size: NA
V: TRBV12-3/TRBV12-4
J: TRBJ1-5
DNA: TGTGCCAGCAGGGTTGGGGCAGCCCTACCGACCCAGCATTTT
CDR3: CASRVGAALPTQHF

D: TRBD2
size: NA
V: TRBV3-1
J: TRBJ2-1
DNA: TGTGCCAGCAGCCAAGATCCAAGCGGGGCCTACAATGAGCAGTTCTTC
CDR3: CASSQDPSGAYNEQFF

D: NA
size: NA
V: TRBV7-9
J: TRBJ2-7
DNA: TGTGCCAGCAGCTCTTCAGGTGGAGGTCCTACCTACGAGCAGTACTTC
CDR3: CASSSSGGGPTYEQYF

D: TRBD2
size: NA
V: TRBV5-1
J: TRBJ2-7
DNA: TGCGCCAGCAGCCTCGGGGGACTAGCGACCTACGAGCAGTACTTC
CDR3: CASSLGGLATYEQYF

D: TRBD2
size: NA
V: TRBV24-1
J: TRBJ2-1
DNA: TGTGCCACCCGTGACGGTAGCGGGGGCTCCTACAATGAGCAGTTCTTC
CDR3: CATRDGSGGSYNEQFF

D: TRBD2
size: NA
V: TRBV7-2
J: TRBJ2-1
DNA: TGTGCCAGCAGCACAGGACTAGTGGTCGGCAATGAGCAGTTCTTC
CDR3: CASSTGLVVGNEQFF

D: TRBD1
size: NA
V: TRBV6-2/TRBV6-3
J: TRBJ2-6
DNA: TGTGCCAGCGCTTCAGGGGGCACCGGGGCCAACGTCCTGACTTTC
CDR3: CASASGGTGANVLTF

D: TRBD1
size: NA
V: TRBV6-6
J: TRBJ1-6
DNA: TGTGCCAGCAGTCTTATACCGGACAGGATAAATTCACCCCTCCACTTT
CDR3: CASSLIPDRINSPLHF

D: NA
size: few
V: TRBV28
J: TRBJ2-7
DNA: TGTGCCAGCAGTCCTCTTACGAAGAGTCTGGGAAGCTCCTACGAGCAGTACTTC
CDR3: CASSPLTKSLGSSYEQYF

D: NA
size: NA
V: TRBV20-1
J: TRBJ1-1
DNA: TGCAGTGGCGGACCATCCCACACTGAAGCTTTCTTT
CDR3: CSGGPSHTEAFF

D: TRBD2
size: NA
V: TRBV18
J: TRBJ2-7
DNA: TGTGCCAGCTCACAGGGACTAGCGGGAGGGCCTTTCTCCGAGCAGTACTTC
CDR3: CASSQGLAGGPFSEQYF

D: NA
size: few
V: TRBV7-8
J: TRBJ1-1
DNA: TGTGCCAGCAGCCAAGGGAGGGCTGAAGCTTTCTTT
CDR3: CASSQGRAEAFF

D: TRBD2
size: NA
V: TRBV7-8
J: TRBJ2-3
DNA: TGTGCCAGCAGCTCCTTTATCCCGAAACTAGCGGGAGGGCCAGATACGCAGTATTTT
CDR3: CASSSFIPKLAGGPDTQYF

D: NA
size: NA
V: TRBV20-1
J: TRBJ2-6
DNA: TGCAGTGCTAGCTCCGGGGGCCCCGGGGCCAACGTCCTGACTTTC
CDR3: CSASSGGPGANVLTF

D: NA
size: NA
V: TRBV5-1
J: TRBJ2-5
DNA: TGCGCCAGCAGCTTGGGGTTTGGGGCGTACCAAGAGACCCAGTACTTC
CDR3: CASSLGFGAYQETQYF

D: NA
size: NA
V: TRBV19
J: TRBJ1-5
DNA: TGTGCCAGTAGTCCCCGACCGGGACAAAATAGCAATCAGCCCCAGCATTTT
CDR3: CASSPRPGQNSNQPQHF

D: TRBD1
size: NA
V: TRBV7-9
J: TRBJ2-1
DNA: TGTGCCAGCGGGACAGGGGGAGAGAGCAATGAGCAGTTCTTC
CDR3: CASGTGGESNEQFF

D: TRBD1
size: few
V: TRBV29-1
J: TRBJ1-2
DNA: TGCAGCGTGACAGGGTTCCTCTATGGCTACACCTTC
CDR3: CSVTGFLYGYTF

D: TRBD2
size: NA
V: TRBV11-3
J: TRBJ2-3
DNA: TGTGCCAGCAGCCTAGGGACTAACACAGATACGCAGTATTTT
CDR3: CASSLGTNTDTQYF

D: TRBD2
size: NA
V: TRBV6-1
J: TRBJ2-1
DNA: TGTGCCATTAGACTAGCGTCCTACAATGAGCAGTTCTTC
CDR3: CAIRLASYNEQFF

D: NA
size: NA
V: TRBV3-1
J: TRBJ1-1
DNA: TGTGCCAGCAGCCGAGAGGAAGGATTAGAAGCTTTCTTT
CDR3: CASSREEGLEAFF

D: TRBD1
size: few
V: TRBV7-8
J: TRBJ1-1
DNA: TGTGCCAGCAGACAGACAGGGAAGGGGGGAGCTTTCTTT
CDR3: CASRQTGKGGAFF

D: TRBD2
size: few
V: TRBV5-1
J: TRBJ2-3
DNA: TGCGCCAGCAGACGACTAGCGGGAGGGAATGCAGATACGCAGTATTTT
CDR3: CASRRLAGGNADTQYF

D: TRBD1
size: NA
V: TRBV5-1
J: TRBJ2-3
DNA: TGCGCCAGCAGCTTGGCCGTCGACAGGGGGGCAGATACGCAGTATTTT
CDR3: CASSLAVDRGADTQYF

D: NA
size: NA
V: TRBV4-1
J: TRBJ2-4
DNA: TGCGCCAGCAGCCAAAGGTTACTAGCCAAAAACATTCAGTACTTC
CDR3: CASSQRLLAKNIQYF

D: NA
size: few
V: TRBV28
J: TRBJ1-1
DNA: TGTGCCAGCAGCCCAACGAGGGCTGAAGCTTTCTTT
CDR3: CASSPTRAEAFF